The clone carrying this T cell receptor beta chain has a handful of counts. Trimming left V 3 bases short and J 6 bases short, with 11 bases between. Germline V gene lookup returns CDR1 SGDLS and CDR2 YYNGEE. The CDR3 sequence is 13 residues long. This record comes from a study of blood T cells in healthy people across ages. A second PCR of roughly 7 to 11 cycles used a sample-barcoded 5' primer and a J-beta primer mix. TCRdb recomputed calls from the 5' RACE reads with MiXCR, one row per CDR3 protein. The sample records about a million distinct CDR3 sequences, just over 50% being singletons. The chain is built from TRBV9 and TRBJ2-3; D gene ambiguous. This clonotype was sampled from an older woman in good health. The sequenced sample was blood. The CDR3 protein is CASSAQYGDTQYF. The CDR3 bases are TGTGCCAGCAGCGCCCAGTACGGGGATACGCAGTATTTT. Together with reference TRBV9 and TRBJ2-3, the CDR3 gives the full variable domain: DSGVTQTPKHLITATGQRVTLRCSPRSGDLSVYWYQQSLDQGLQFLIQYYNGEERAKGNILERFSAQQFPDLHSELNLSSLELGDSALYFCASSAQYGDTQYFGPGTRLTVL.